The 9 T cell receptor beta chains listed next were all sequenced from one sample in a study of T-cell memory formation after mild COVID-19. One entry per CDR3 protein, called by TCRdb with MiXCR from the 5' RACE reads. The sample has nearly 200,000 distinct CDR3 sequences; around 18% are singletons. The sequencing sample was made of PBMCs or a T cell subset sorted from them (not recorded which). The receptors stem from an adult woman who had mild COVID-19 (a few samples of this study predate the infection). Cell type and time point are not known.

The chain recombines TRBV5-1 with TRBJ2-7; perhaps TRBD1 as D (6 bases). Germline CDR1 reads SGHRS; CDR2 reads YFSETQ. Deletions cut 3 bases from V and 0 bases from J, with 10 bases between. This CDR3 has 14 amino acids. CDR3 coding DNA: TGCGCCAGCAGCTCGACAGGTTCCTCCTACGAGCAGTACTTC. Translating it yields CASSSTGSSYEQYF.

This CDR3 is CASSLGGTVGETQYF. The CDR3, as DNA: TGTGCCAGCAGCTTAGGAGGGACGGTGGGAGAGACCCAGTACTTC. The chain employs TRBV7-9 and TRBJ2-5; tentatively, D is TRBD1 or TRBD2 (5 bases each). Trimming left V 1 base short and J 4 bases short, with 13 bases between. In germline, CDR1 is SEHNR, CDR2 FQNEAQ (reference sequence). The CDR3 extends over 15 amino acids.

The CDR3 sequence: CASSSPAGGLNTEAFF. The CDR3 bases are TGTGCCAGCAGCTCCCCCGCGGGCGGACTGAACACTGAAGCTTTCTTT. The V and J genes are TRBV7-2 and TRBJ1-1; no clear D. Looked up from germline, CDR1 is SGHTA and CDR2 is FQGNSA. This CDR3 has 16 residues. The V and J ends lost 4 bases and 0 bases respectively, with 15 bases between them.

V gene TRBV7-2 combines with J gene TRBJ2-1; 10 bases map to TRBD2. V dropped 8 bases and J dropped 6; count of bases not matched to a gene: 13. Germline assignment: CDR1 SGHTA and CDR2 FQGNSA. The CDR3 totals 16 residues. This CDR3 is CASRPRAGGPSNEQFF. CDR3 in DNA: TGTGCCAGCCGCCCAAGAGCGGGAGGGCCAAGCAATGAGCAGTTCTTC.

This clonotype was recorded at least ten times. This chain joins TRBV4-3 and TRBJ2-1; TRBD2 agrees at 11 bases. The CDR3 has 19 residues. Germline V gene data show CDR1 as LGHNA and CDR2 as YSLEER. V lost 0 bases and J lost 3; bases outside the gene matches: 10. CDR3 sequence: CASSQDWISGTSGYNEQFF. As DNA, the CDR3 is TGCGCCAGCAGCCAAGATTGGATTTCGGGGACTAGCGGCTACAATGAGCAGTTCTTC.

The V and J genes are TRBV2 and TRBJ2-6; no reliable D call. Germline values: CDR1 SNHLY, CDR2 FYNNEI. The CDR3 consists of 16 residues. V shed 6 bases and J shed 1 base, with 13 bases lying between them. The CDR3 protein is CASRQVALSGANVLTF. In DNA form, the CDR3 reads TGTGCCAGCAGGCAGGTTGCACTATCTGGGGCCAACGTCCTGACTTTC.

This chain links TRBV4-1 with TRBJ1-4; TRBD1 is a possible D gene (6 bases). The germline V and J ends were trimmed by 1 base and 7 bases, with 19 bases remaining between them. The CDR3 consists of 17 residues. Germline V gene sequence: CDR1 MGHRA, CDR2 YSYEKL. CDR3 protein: CASSQAGPGGAGEKLFF. In nucleotides, the CDR3 is TGCGCCAGCAGCCAAGCAGGTCCCGGGGGCGCGGGTGAAAAACTGTTTTTT.

The genes are TRBV5-1 and TRBJ2-7, with D maybe TRBD1 (5 bases). CDR1 and CDR2 from the germline V gene are SGHRS and YFSETQ. Between the trimmed V and J ends, which lost 0 bases and 2 bases, there was a span of 9 bases. CDR3 length: 14 residues. As DNA, the CDR3 is TGCGCCAGCAGCTTGGGGACACCCACCTACGAGCAGTACTTC. Translating it yields CASSLGTPTYEQYF.

V and J are TRBV5-1 and TRBJ2-3; D is unclear. CDR3 length equals 12 residues. Trimming took 0 bases from V and 6 from J, leaving 5 bases between them. Per the germline V gene, CDR1 is SGHRS and CDR2 is YFSETQ. For the CDR3, the DNA is TGCGCCAGCAGCTTGGGATGGGATACGCAGTATTTT. Its protein product is CASSLGWDTQYF.